This T cell receptor beta chain is from a study of T cell responses to AZD1222 COVID-19 vaccine. Germline V lookup: CDR1 SGHRS, CDR2 YFSETQ. The V end was cut by 4 bases, the J end by 4 bases, with 10 bases between. The CDR3 sequence is 13 residues long. Notes on this clone: No antigen is known for it.

Clones were sequenced by immunoSEQ multiplex PCR, and TCRdb holds only the in-frame ones, with some missing. The table lists over 75,000 clones, roughly 90% of them singletons. Overall study findings and caveats: After the peak T cell response, and only then, were repertoires sampled. CD4 TCRs associated with vaccination spanned spike, dominating at 160-218 and 743-854. In the spike-specific TCR repertoire, nearly half reportedly target unmutated variant regions. Two doses of AZD1222 preceded a rise in Spike-specific TCR breadth and depth.

The chain combines TRBV5-1 with TRBJ2-3; no clear D. The clonotype comes from an adult in good health. Sample: peripheral blood, taken on day 0 of AZD1222 vaccination. The CDR3: CASSTALSDTQYF. In DNA form, the CDR3 reads TGCGCCAGCAGCACCGCTCTCTCAGATACGCAGTATTTT.